The 13 T cell receptor beta chains listed next were all sequenced from one sample in a study of CD8 T cells in ankylosing spondylitis. Notes on the study in general: Blood from ankylosing spondylitis patients appeared to carry a characteristic roughly eight-variant TCR beta motif.

MiXCR was run by TCRdb on the 5' RACE reads, yielding one entry per CDR3 protein. Of a few hundred thousand distinct CDR3 sequences listed, about 13% were seen once; the top ten hold 6.5% to 7%. The antigens of these receptors remain unknown. Input material: blood, either unsorted or a sorted T cell fraction (not recorded which). These receptor sequences come from a male donor with ankylosing spondylitis.

The V and J genes are TRBV6-5 and TRBJ1-6; D unresolved. The CDR3 is 17 residues long. V was trimmed by 4 bases and J by 0 bases, leaving 13 bases between them. Germline V lookup: CDR1 MNHEY, CDR2 SVGAGI. As DNA, the CDR3 is TGTGCCAGCAGTTCGCCGGGAAGAGCCTCCTATAATTCACCCCTCCACTTT. Translated, it gives CASSSPGRASYNSPLHF.

This clonotype was seen more than once but under ten times. This chain joins TRBV7-2 and TRBJ2-1; 12 bases align to TRBD2. This CDR3 region has 18 residues. From germline, CDR1 is SGHTA and CDR2 FQGNSA. V was pared by 0 bases and J by 8 bases, with 11 bases of the junction left unmatched. CDR3: CASSLARLAGGILHEQFF. The CDR3 DNA reads as TGTGCCAGCAGCTTAGCGAGGCTAGCGGGAGGGATTTTACATGAGCAGTTCTTC.

This clonotype was seen only a few times. The rearrangement joins TRBV10-3 to TRBJ2-3; 12 nucleotides line up with TRBD1. The J segment lost 4 bases and the V segment lost 7 bases, leaving 9 bases of the junction unmatched. From germline, CDR1 is ENHRY and CDR2 SYGVKD. This CDR3 is built from 16 residues. CDR3 coding DNA: TGTGCCATCAATGTCCCGGGACAGGGGGCGTCAGATACGCAGTATTTT. Its protein is CAINVPGQGASDTQYF.

The rearrangement uses TRBV5-1 and TRBJ2-3, with D maybe TRBD2 (6 bases). CDR1 SGHRS and CDR2 YFSETQ come from the germline V gene. This CDR3 spans 15 amino acids. Trimming took 2 bases from V and 2 from J, leaving 12 bases between them. The CDR3, as DNA: TGCGCCAGCAGCTTTGGGGGGAAGACCACAGATACGCAGTATTTT. This translates into CASSFGGKTTDTQYF.

The rearrangement uses TRBV5-6 and TRBJ2-7; the D gene is possibly TRBD2 (6 bases). The CDR3 totals 14 residues. CDR1 is SGHDT and CDR2 is YYEEEE in the germline V gene. Trimming cost V 2 bases and J 6 bases, with 15 bases left between them. CDR3 nucleotide sequence: TGTGCCAGCAGCTTACTAGAGCAGGGAGGCGAGCAGTACTTC. Encoded protein: CASSLLEQGGEQYF.

There are a few counts of this clonotype. The chain carries TRBV7-8 and TRBJ2-1, with D hard to call. Trimming took 5 bases from V and 0 from J, leaving 14 bases between them. The V gene's germline CDR1 is SGHVS and CDR2 FQNEAQ. This CDR3 has 16 amino acids. CDR3 in DNA: TGTGCCAGCAGCAATCGGACCCGTAGCTCCTACAATGAGCAGTTCTTC. It specifies CASSNRTRSSYNEQFF.

The J gene is TRBJ2-3, the V gene TRBV24-1, with 7 bases identical to TRBD1. Germline V CDR1 and CDR2: KGHDR, SFDVKD. V was pared by 4 bases and J by 3 bases, with 12 bases of the junction left unmatched. This CDR3 has 17 amino acids. The CDR3 region has the DNA TGTGCCACCAGTGACCAGACAGGGATAACCACAACAGATACGCAGTATTTT. This translates into CATSDQTGITTTDTQYF.

A few counts support this clonotype. V is TRBV6-5 and J is TRBJ1-2; no firm D call. The V and J ends lost 0 bases and 5 bases respectively, with 13 bases between them. The germline gives CDR1 MNHEY, CDR2 SVGAGI. This CDR3 has 15 residues. CDR3 amino acids: CASSYSYAGPYGYTF. The CDR3, as DNA: TGTGCCAGCAGTTACTCTTACGCAGGCCCTTATGGCTACACCTTC.

The V and J genes are TRBV12-3 or TRBV12-4 and TRBJ1-6, with 9 bases matching TRBD1. The CDR3 totals 16 residues. V lost 6 bases to trimming and J lost 10 bases; unmatched junction nucleotides: 13. As DNA, the CDR3 is TGTGCCAGCAGCGCCCGGGGACAGGGAAGAGGATCACCCCTCCACTTT. This encodes CASSARGQGRGSPLHF.

The chain is built from TRBV13 and TRBJ2-2; D uncertain. With 5 bases removed from V and 3 bases from J, the gap between germline ends came to 16 bases. The CDR3 extends over 16 amino acids. Germline loops: CDR1 PRHDT, CDR2 FYEKMQ (reference sequence). This CDR3 is CASSPYDTGDTGELFF. The DNA of the CDR3 is TGTGCCAGCAGCCCCTACGACACGGGTGACACCGGGGAGCTGTTTTTT.

This clonotype was picked up many times. The chain employs TRBV5-1 and TRBJ1-6, with D perhaps TRBD1 (5 bases). Trimming left V 0 bases short and J 9 bases short, with 13 bases between. CDR3 size: 15 residues. Germline V lookup: CDR1 SGHRS, CDR2 YFSETQ. CDR3 residues: CASSLAVTVASPLHF. The DNA of the CDR3 is TGCGCCAGCAGCTTGGCCGTGACAGTGGCTTCACCCCTCCACTTT.

There are many counts of this clonotype. V gene TRBV20-1 combines with J gene TRBJ2-1; 9 bases fit TRBD2. CDR3 length: 16 amino acids. The germline CDR1 and CDR2 sequences are DFQATT and SNEGSKA (reference sequence). V was clipped by 0 bases and J by 2 bases; unmatched bases: 5. CDR3 sequence: CSARDAGLAPYNEQFF. The CDR3, as DNA: TGCAGTGCTAGAGACGCAGGACTAGCGCCCTACAATGAGCAGTTCTTC.

This clonotype was counted between two and nine times. V usage is TRBV10-3 and J usage is TRBJ2-5; a possible D gene is TRBD2 (5 bases). Deletions cut 0 bases from V and 4 bases from J, with 21 bases between. Germline CDR1 reads ENHRY; CDR2 reads SYGVKD. The CDR3 is made up of 18 amino acids. As DNA, the CDR3 is TGTGCCATCAGTGAGTCGAACCCCAACCCGGGATTTCGAGAGACCCAGTACTTC. Protein sequence: CAISESNPNPGFRETQYF.